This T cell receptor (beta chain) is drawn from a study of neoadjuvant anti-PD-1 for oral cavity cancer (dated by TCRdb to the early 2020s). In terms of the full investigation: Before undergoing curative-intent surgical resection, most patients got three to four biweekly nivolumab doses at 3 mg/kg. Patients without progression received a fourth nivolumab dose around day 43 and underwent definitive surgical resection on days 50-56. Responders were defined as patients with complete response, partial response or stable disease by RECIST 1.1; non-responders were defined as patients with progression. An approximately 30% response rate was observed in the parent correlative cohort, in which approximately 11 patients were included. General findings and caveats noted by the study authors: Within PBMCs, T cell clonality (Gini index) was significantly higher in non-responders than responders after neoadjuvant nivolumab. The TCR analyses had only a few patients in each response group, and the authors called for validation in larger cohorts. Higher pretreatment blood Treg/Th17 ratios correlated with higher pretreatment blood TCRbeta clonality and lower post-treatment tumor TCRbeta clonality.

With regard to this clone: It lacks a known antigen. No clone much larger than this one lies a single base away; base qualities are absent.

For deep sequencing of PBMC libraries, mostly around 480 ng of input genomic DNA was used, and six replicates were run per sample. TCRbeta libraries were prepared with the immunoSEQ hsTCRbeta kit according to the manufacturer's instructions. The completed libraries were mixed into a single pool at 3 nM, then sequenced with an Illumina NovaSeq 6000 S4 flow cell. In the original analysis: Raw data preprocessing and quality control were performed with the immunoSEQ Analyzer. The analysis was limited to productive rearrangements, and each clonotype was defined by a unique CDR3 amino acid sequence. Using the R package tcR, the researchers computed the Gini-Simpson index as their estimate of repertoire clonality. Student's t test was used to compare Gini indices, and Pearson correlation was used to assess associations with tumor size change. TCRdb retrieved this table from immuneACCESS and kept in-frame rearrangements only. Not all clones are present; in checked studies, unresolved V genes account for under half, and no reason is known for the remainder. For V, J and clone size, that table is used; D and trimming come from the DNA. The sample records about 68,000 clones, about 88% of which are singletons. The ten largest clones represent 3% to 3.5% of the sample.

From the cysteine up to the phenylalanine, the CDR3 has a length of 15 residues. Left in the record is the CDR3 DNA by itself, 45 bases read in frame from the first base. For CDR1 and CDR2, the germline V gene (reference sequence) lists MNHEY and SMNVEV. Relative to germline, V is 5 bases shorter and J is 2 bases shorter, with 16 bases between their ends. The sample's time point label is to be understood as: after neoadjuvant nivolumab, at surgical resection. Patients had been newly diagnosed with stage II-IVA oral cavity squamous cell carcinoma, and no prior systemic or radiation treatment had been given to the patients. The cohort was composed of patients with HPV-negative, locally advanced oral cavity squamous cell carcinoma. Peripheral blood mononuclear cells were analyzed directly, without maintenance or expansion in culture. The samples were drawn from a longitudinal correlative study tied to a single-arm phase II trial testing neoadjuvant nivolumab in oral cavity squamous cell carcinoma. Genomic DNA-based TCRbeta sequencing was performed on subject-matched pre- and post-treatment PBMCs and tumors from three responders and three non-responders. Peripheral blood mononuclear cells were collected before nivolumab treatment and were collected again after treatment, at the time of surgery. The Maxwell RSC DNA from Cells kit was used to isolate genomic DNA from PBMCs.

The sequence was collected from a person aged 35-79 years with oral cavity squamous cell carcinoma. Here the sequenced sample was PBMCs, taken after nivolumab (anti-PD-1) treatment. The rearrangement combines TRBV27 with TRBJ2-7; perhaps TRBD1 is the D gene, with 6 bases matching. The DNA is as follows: TGTGCCAGCAGTATCTTTCAGGGGCTTCCCTACGAGCAGTACTTC. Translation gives CASSIFQGLPYEQYF.